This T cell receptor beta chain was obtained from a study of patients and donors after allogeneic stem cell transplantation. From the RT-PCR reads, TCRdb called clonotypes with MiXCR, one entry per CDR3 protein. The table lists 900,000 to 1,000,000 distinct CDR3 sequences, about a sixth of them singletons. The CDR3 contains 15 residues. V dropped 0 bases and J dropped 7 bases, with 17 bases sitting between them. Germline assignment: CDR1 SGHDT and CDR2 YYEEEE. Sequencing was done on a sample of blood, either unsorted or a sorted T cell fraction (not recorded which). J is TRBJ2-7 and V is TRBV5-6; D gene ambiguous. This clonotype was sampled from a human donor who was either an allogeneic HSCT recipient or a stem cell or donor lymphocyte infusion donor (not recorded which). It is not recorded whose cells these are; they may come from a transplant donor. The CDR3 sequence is CASSLVLESYLEQYF. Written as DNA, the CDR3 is TGTGCCAGCAGCTTGGTCCTCGAGTCCTACTTGGAGCAGTACTTC.